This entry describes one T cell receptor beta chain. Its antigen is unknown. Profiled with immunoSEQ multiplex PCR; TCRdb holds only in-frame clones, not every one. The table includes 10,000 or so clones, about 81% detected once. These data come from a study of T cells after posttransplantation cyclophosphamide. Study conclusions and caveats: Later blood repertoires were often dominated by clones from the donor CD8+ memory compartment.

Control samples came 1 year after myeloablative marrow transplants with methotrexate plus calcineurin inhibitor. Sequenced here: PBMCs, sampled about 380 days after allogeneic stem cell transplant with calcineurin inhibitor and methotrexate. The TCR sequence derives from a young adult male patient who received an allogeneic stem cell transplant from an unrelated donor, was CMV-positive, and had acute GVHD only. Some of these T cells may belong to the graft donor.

CDR3 amino acids: CASSDLLAGTQFF. The CDR3 DNA is TGTGCCAGCAGTGATTTACTAGCGGGGACCCAGTTCTTC. The chain is built from TRBV25-1 and TRBJ2-1; 10 bases agree with TRBD2. The CDR3 is made up of 13 amino acids. The V gene end was trimmed by 3 bases and the J gene end by 13 bases; junction bases not matched to a gene: 6. Germline values: CDR1 MGHDK, CDR2 SYGVNS.